The source of this T cell receptor beta chain is a study of early T cells in non-severe SARS-CoV-2 infection. Study overall: Sequencing input comprised bulk RNA from unsorted whole blood; chain pairing was not available.

Whole-study findings and limits: A preference for anti-spike CD8 responses marked VDJdb matching, which missed private and CD4 specificities.

In this sample, this clonotype turned up a few times. Its antigen remains unidentified. V was pared by 2 bases and J by 11 bases, with 12 bases of the junction left unmatched. This CDR3 is built from 15 residues. The germline CDR1 and CDR2 sequences are KGHSH and LQKENI. In the library, individual cDNA molecules carried attached unique molecular identifiers. One entry per CDR3 protein, called by TCRdb with MiXCR from the 5' RACE reads. The repertoire includes about 64,000 distinct CDR3 sequences, about 10% of them detected once, and less than 3% sits in the top ten. V and J are TRBV18 and TRBJ2-1; 7 bases fit TRBD1. This clonotype originated in an adult who was a healthcare worker with PCR-confirmed SARS-CoV-2 infection or an uninfected control (not recorded which). The sequencing used whole blood, collected at baseline. CDR3 amino acids: CASSPVGQVTPQQFF. For the CDR3, the DNA is TGTGCCAGCTCACCAGTAGGACAGGTGACCCCCCAGCAGTTCTTC.